This TCR beta chain was found in a study of OX40 agonist ivuxolimab in advanced cancers. General study results and limits: In the expanded peripheral T cells, antigen specificity was never determined.

Profiling relied on immunoSEQ multiplex PCR, and the TCRdb table lists in-frame clones only, not all of them. The sample yields under 85,000 clones, roughly 78% seen once. As regards this clone: Antigen: not known.

Trimming removed 6 bases at V and 10 bases at J, with 15 bases between. CDR3 length: 12 amino acids. Germline V CDR1 and CDR2: MDHEN, SYDVKM. Blood sampling was done at baseline, cycle 4 day 1, and cycle 7 day 1. The chain uses TRBV28 and TRBJ1-1; unclear D gene. This receptor was obtained from an adult with an advanced solid tumor such as melanoma, head and neck, liver or kidney cancer. The starting material was CD4+ or CD8+ T cells sorted from blood, obtained in a trial of the OX40 agonist ivuxolimab. The CDR3 loop reads CASSSSVAGAFF. The CDR3 DNA reads TGTGCCAGCAGCTCGTCTGTGGCCGGAGCTTTCTTT.